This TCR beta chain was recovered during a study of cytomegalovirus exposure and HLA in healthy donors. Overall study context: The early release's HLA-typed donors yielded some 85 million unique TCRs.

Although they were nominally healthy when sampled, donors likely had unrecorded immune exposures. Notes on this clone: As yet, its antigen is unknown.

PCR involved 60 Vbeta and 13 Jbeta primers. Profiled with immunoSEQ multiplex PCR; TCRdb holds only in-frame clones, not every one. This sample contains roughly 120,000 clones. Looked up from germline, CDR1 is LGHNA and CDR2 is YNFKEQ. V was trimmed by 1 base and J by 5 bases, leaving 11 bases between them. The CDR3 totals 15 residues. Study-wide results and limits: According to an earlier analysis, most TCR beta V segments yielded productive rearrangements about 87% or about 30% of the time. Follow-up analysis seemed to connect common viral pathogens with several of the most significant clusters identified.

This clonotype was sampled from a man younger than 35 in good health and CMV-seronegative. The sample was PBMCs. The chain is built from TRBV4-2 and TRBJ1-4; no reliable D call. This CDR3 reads CASSQAPVRNEKLFF. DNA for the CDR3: TGTGCCAGCAGCCAAGCCCCGGTCAGGAATGAAAAACTGTTTTTT.